The TCR beta chain under discussion was sequenced for a study of OX40 agonist ivuxolimab in advanced cancers. Clones were sequenced by immunoSEQ multiplex PCR, and TCRdb holds only the in-frame ones, with some missing. The sample records some 77,000 clones, around 86% being singletons. This clonotype originated in an adult with an advanced solid tumor such as melanoma, head and neck, liver or kidney cancer. The sequences come from CD4+ or CD8+ T cells sorted from blood, collected in a trial of the OX40 agonist ivuxolimab.

CDR3 DNA sequence: TGTGCCAGCAGCCCCGACCCCTCTGGAAACACCATATATTTT. Protein: CASSPDPSGNTIYF. The chain links TRBV9 to TRBJ1-3, with D unclear. The ends were cut back, 4 bases at V and 0 bases at J, with 8 bases in the middle. CDR1 and CDR2 (germline): SGDLS, YYNGEE. The CDR3 covers 14 residues.